These 28 T cell receptor beta chains were sequenced from one sample in a study of blood T cell repertoires in COVID-19. TCRdb's table, derived via immunoSEQ multiplex PCR, lists solely in-frame clones and lacks some. The table includes roughly 460,000 clones, 80% to 90% detected once. Sequencing input: peripheral blood. Receptors originate from a man between 18 and 29 years old with COVID-19, enrolled during active disease.

This chain joins TRBV2 and TRBJ2-7, with 10 nucleotides matching TRBD1. Germline CDR1 is SNHLY and CDR2 is FYNNEI. The CDR3 consists of 15 residues. The J segment lost 6 bases and the V segment lost 7 bases, leaving 12 bases of the junction unmatched. In DNA, the CDR3 is TGTGCCAGCAATATAAGACAGGGGGCGAGTCCCGAGCAGTACTTC. This translates into CASNIRQGASPEQYF.

The chain links TRBV11-2 to TRBJ2-3; the match to TRBD2 covers 13 bases. The germline CDR1 and CDR2 sequences are SGHAT and FQNNGV. The trim removed 1 base at V and 2 bases at J, leaving 3 bases unmatched. The CDR3 has 17 amino acids. CDR3 protein: CASSLGTSGSFTDTQYF. The CDR3 region has the DNA TGTGCCAGCAGCTTAGGGACTAGCGGGAGCTTCACAGATACGCAGTATTTT. Supplemented by reference TRBV11-2 and TRBJ2-3, the full variable domain reads EAGVAQSPRYKIIEKRQSVAFWCNPISGHATLYWYQQILGQGPKLLIQFQNNGVVDDSQLPKDRFSAERLKGVDSTLKIQPAKLEDSAVYLCASSLGTSGSFTDTQYFGPGTRLTVL.

The chain has TRBV5-5 and TRBJ2-5; the D gene is possibly TRBD1 (6 bases). The germline V gene has CDR1 SGHKS and CDR2 YYEKEE (reference sequence). CDR3 size: 15 residues. V was clipped by 4 bases and J by 2 bases, with 15 bases between them. The CDR3 DNA reads as TGTGCCAGCAGCGGCACACAGGGTGCACAAGAGACCCAGTACTTC. This sequence encodes CASSGTQGAQETQYF.

The chain has TRBV5-1 and TRBJ2-3; perhaps TRBD1 as D (6 bases). Between the trimmed V and J ends, which lost 2 bases and 5 bases, there was a span of 12 bases. Looked up from germline, CDR1 is SGHRS and CDR2 is YFSETQ. This CDR3 contains 14 residues. The CDR3 coding sequence is TGCGCCAGCAGCTTTGGGGCAGGGGAAGATACGCAGTATTTT. It specifies CASSFGAGEDTQYF.

The rearrangement links TRBV24-1 to TRBJ2-1; TRBD2 matches 14 bases. Looked up from germline, CDR1 is KGHDR and CDR2 is SFDVKD. This CDR3 contains 16 residues. Trimming removed 4 bases from V and 7 bases from J; junction bases left unmatched: 5. The CDR3 coding sequence is TGTGCCACCAGTGACCCGACTAGCGGGAGGGTAAATGAGCAGTTCTTC. It translates to CATSDPTSGRVNEQFF.

The chain couples TRBV2 to TRBJ1-4, with D tentatively TRBD1 (5 bases). Germline V CDR1 and CDR2: SNHLY, FYNNEI. V lost 6 bases, J lost 10 bases, and 21 bases lay in between. This CDR3 contains 15 residues. Here the CDR3 DNA reads TGTGCCAGCAGCCTGGCGGGGTCTCAGGGCCGAAAACTGTTTTTT. Amino acid sequence: CASSLAGSQGRKLFF. Complete variable domain (other parts from reference TRBV2 and TRBJ1-4): EPEVTQTPSHQVTQMGQEVILRCVPISNHLYFYWYRQILGQKVEFLVSFYNNEISEKSEIFDDQFSVERPDGSNFTLKIRSTKLEDSAMYFCASSLAGSQGRKLFFGSGTQLSVL.

The genes are TRBV7-3 and TRBJ2-3; D is undetermined. This CDR3 region has 12 residues. V was shortened by 0 bases and J by 4 bases, with 2 bases between the two germline ends. Germline V gene sequence: CDR1 SGHTA, CDR2 FQGTGA. This CDR3 reads CASSLTSDTQYF. For the CDR3, the DNA is TGTGCCAGCAGCTTAACCTCAGATACGCAGTATTTT. The full variable domain, completed using reference TRBV7-3 and TRBJ2-3, is GAGVSQTPSNKVTEKGKYVELRCDPISGHTALYWYRQSLGQGPEFLIYFQGTGAADDSGLPNDRFFAVRPEGSVSTLKIQRTERGDSAVYLCASSLTSDTQYFGPGTRLTVL.

This clone was recorded once. The rearrangement joins TRBV6-5 to TRBJ2-2, with 11 bases lining up with TRBD1. The junction had 8 bases not matched to a gene; V was cut back by 8 bases and J by 6 bases. In germline, CDR1 is MNHEY, CDR2 SVGAGI. The CDR3 is made up of 15 amino acids. CDR3 amino acids: CASGLPGQGAGELFF. The CDR3 DNA follows: TGTGCCAGCGGATTACCGGGACAGGGGGCCGGGGAGCTGTTTTTT.

This sequence joins TRBV14 and TRBJ1-1, with D hard to call. The CDR3 totals 14 residues. Germline CDR1 reads SGHDN; CDR2 reads FVKESK. Trimming removed 4 bases at V and 7 bases at J, with 16 bases between. The DNA for the CDR3 is TGTGCCAGCAGCCCTCAACCGGGGATGGGTGAAGCTTTCTTT. It specifies CASSPQPGMGEAFF. Full variable domain (remainder filled in from reference TRBV14 and TRBJ1-1): EAGVTQFPSHSVIEKGQTVTLRCDPISGHDNLYWYRRVMGKEIKFLLHFVKESKQDESGMPNNRFLAERTGGTYSTLKVQPAELEDSGVYFCASSPQPGMGEAFFGQGTRLTVV.

In its sample, this clone was seen once. J is TRBJ2-7 and V is TRBV27; D is possibly TRBD2 (5 bases). Deletions cut 1 base from V and 4 bases from J, with 8 bases between. This CDR3 contains 13 residues. Germline loops: CDR1 MNHEY, CDR2 SMNVEV (reference sequence). CDR3 DNA sequence: TGTGCCAGCAGTTTATTGGGCGGGTACGAGCAGTACTTC. It specifies CASSLLGGYEQYF.

The chain joins TRBV5-1 to TRBJ2-7; 9 bases match TRBD2. Germline trimming cut 1 base from V and 7 bases from J; bases unmatched to any gene: 9. CDR3 length: 15 amino acids. Germline V gene data show CDR1 as SGHRS and CDR2 as YFSETQ. In nucleotides, the CDR3 is TGCGCCAGCAGCTTGTCTGGCGGGGGGGCCGGGGAGCAGTACTTC. Translation gives CASSLSGGGAGEQYF. The entire variable domain, with the rest obtained from reference TRBV5-1 and TRBJ2-7, is as follows: KAGVTQTPRYLIKTRGQQVTLSCSPISGHRSVSWYQQTPGQGLQFLFEYFSETQRNKGNFPGRFSGRQFSNSRSEMNVSTLELGDSALYLCASSLSGGGAGEQYFGPGTRLTVT.

This sequence joins TRBV29-1 and TRBJ2-5, with 8 bases that match TRBD1. V trimming: 5 bases; J trimming: 3 bases; junction bases outside the gene matches: 5. There are 13 residues in the CDR3. Germline CDR1 SQVTM, CDR2 ANQGSEA. The DNA of the CDR3 is TGCAGCGTTAGCCGACAGGGGAAAGAGACCCAGTACTTC. It encodes CSVSRQGKETQYF.

This clone was seen a single time. The genes are TRBV14 and TRBJ2-1; D is perhaps TRBD1 (5 bases). The CDR3 contains 12 residues. Germline V lookup: CDR1 SGHDN, CDR2 FVKESK. Trimming left V 8 bases short and J 9 bases short, with 14 bases between. The CDR3 sequence: CASGRSGFEQFF. Here the CDR3 DNA reads TGTGCCAGCGGTAGGTCAGGGTTTGAGCAGTTCTTC.

The rearrangement uses TRBV10-2 and TRBJ2-7, with D unresolved. Trimming shortened V by 5 bases and J by 5 bases, and 7 bases separated the two germline ends. Germline loops: CDR1 WSHSY, CDR2 SAAADI. This CDR3 spans 11 amino acids. The CDR3 bases are TGCGCCAGCAGTAGCGTTAACGAGCAGTACTTC. Amino acid sequence: CASSSVNEQYF.

This clone came up a few times. V gene TRBV5-1 combines with J gene TRBJ1-1; a weak D match, TRBD1 (5 bases). The V gene lost 1 base and the J gene lost 3 bases, with 10 bases spanning the gap. This CDR3 comprises 14 residues. Germline V gene sequence: CDR1 SGHRS, CDR2 YFSETQ. The CDR3 sequence: CASSLSKGDTEAFF. DNA for the CDR3: TGCGCCAGCAGCTTGTCAAAAGGGGACACTGAAGCTTTCTTT.

This clone was recorded only once. The rearrangement joins TRBV19 to TRBJ1-2; TRBD1 agrees at 7 bases. In germline, CDR1 is LNHDA, CDR2 SQIVND (reference sequence). The CDR3 loop spans 13 amino acids. After removal of 5 bases from V and 4 bases from J, the junction contained 4 bases not matched to a gene. CDR3 bases: TGTGCCAGTAGTTGGCAGGGGGGCTATGGCTACACCTTC. Translating gives CASSWQGGYGYTF.

The CDR3 spells CASSLAAGYSYEQYF. CDR3 coding DNA: TGTGCCAGCAGCTTAGCCGCAGGGTACTCCTACGAGCAGTACTTC. The chain carries TRBV7-6 and TRBJ2-7; D might be TRBD1 (5 bases). The CDR3 totals 15 residues. Germline V gives CDR1 SGHVS, CDR2 FNYEAQ. Trimming stripped 0 bases from V and 0 bases from J, with 9 bases between.

The chain carries TRBV19 and TRBJ1-1; D call uncertain. The CDR3 length is 15 residues. V lost 2 bases to trimming and J lost 2 bases, with 12 bases between them. Germline V gene data show CDR1 as LNHDA and CDR2 as SQIVND (reference sequence). The CDR3 loop reads CASSITSATNTEAFF. The DNA of the CDR3 is TGTGCCAGTAGTATAACTTCCGCTACTAACACTGAAGCTTTCTTT.

The gene calls are TRBV6-5 and TRBJ2-7, with a possible D match to TRBD1 (5 bases). Deletions cut 0 bases from V and 2 bases from J, with 11 bases between. The V gene's germline CDR1 is MNHEY and CDR2 SVGAGI. The CDR3 totals 15 residues. The CDR3 spells CASSYSGASAYEQYF. CDR3 nucleotide sequence: TGTGCCAGCAGTTACTCTGGGGCGTCCGCCTACGAGCAGTACTTC.

This chain uses TRBV18 with TRBJ1-1; D is possibly TRBD1 (5 bases). Trimming cost V 5 bases and J 0 bases, with 16 bases left between them. The CDR3 has 16 residues. Germline values: CDR1 KGHSH, CDR2 LQKENI. DNA of the CDR3: TGTGCCAGCTCATTGCTTGAGACAGTTATGAACACTGAAGCTTTCTTT. It yields the protein CASSLLETVMNTEAFF.

This clone was seen a single time. The chain joins TRBV7-2 to TRBJ2-4; 13 bases are shared with TRBD2. The CDR3 loop spans 19 amino acids. Per germline, CDR1 SGHTA and CDR2 FQGNSA. Unmatched junction bases numbered 10, after V lost 5 bases and J lost 0 bases. CDR3 DNA sequence: TGTGCCAGCAGCCCTAGACTAGCGGGAGGTCTCTTAGCCAAAAACATTCAGTACTTC. Protein product: CASSPRLAGGLLAKNIQYF.

This sequence joins TRBV19 and TRBJ1-2; 7 bases align to TRBD1. CDR1 is LNHDA and CDR2 is SQIVND in the germline V gene (reference sequence). The CDR3 totals 15 residues. Unmatched junction bases numbered 7, after V lost 2 bases and J lost 4 bases. This CDR3 is CASSISDRDLYGYTF. The CDR3, as DNA: TGTGCCAGTAGTATATCCGACAGGGACCTCTATGGCTACACCTTC.

The V call is TRBV28, the J call TRBJ2-7; 7 bases agree with TRBD1. Per the germline V gene, CDR1 is MDHEN and CDR2 is SYDVKM. Trimming took 8 bases from V and 6 from J; bases not matched to a gene: 10. This CDR3 spans 13 amino acids. CDR3 coding DNA: TGTGCCAGCGGCCCGACAGGGCGGCGCGAGCAGTACTTC. Translated: CASGPTGRREQYF. Based on the CDR3 plus reference TRBV28 and TRBJ2-7, the full variable domain is DVKVTQSSRYLVKRTGEKVFLECVQDMDHENMFWYRQDPGLGLRLIYFSYDVKMKEKGDIPEGYSVSREKKERFSLILESASTNQTSMYLCASGPTGRREQYFGPGTRLTVT.

The chain carries TRBV24-1 and TRBJ2-3; D perhaps matches TRBD1 (5 bases). The germline V gene encodes CDR1 KGHDR and CDR2 SFDVKD. The CDR3 runs 13 residues. V dropped 5 bases and J dropped 2 bases, with 7 bases sitting between them. The CDR3 DNA reads TGTGCCACCAGTGTAGGGGCCACAGATACGCAGTATTTT. Translation: CATSVGATDTQYF.

The rearrangement uses TRBV24-1 and TRBJ1-4; 9 bases align to TRBD1. Looked up from germline, CDR1 is KGHDR and CDR2 is SFDVKD. J was trimmed by 1 base and V by 7 bases; bases with no gene match: 9. This CDR3 is built from 17 residues. CDR3 sequence reads: CATSPPGQGLTNEKLFF. The CDR3 DNA follows: TGTGCCACCAGCCCACCGGGACAGGGATTAACTAATGAAAAACTGTTTTTT.

The chain has TRBV19 and TRBJ1-5; TRBD1 aligns across 7 bases. Losses at the gene ends were 6 bases for V and 7 bases for J; bases not matched to a gene: 3. The CDR3 loop spans 12 amino acids. Germline CDR1 LNHDA, CDR2 SQIVND (reference sequence). This CDR3 is CASSRGAQPQHF. The CDR3, as DNA: TGTGCCAGTAGCAGGGGGGCACAGCCCCAGCATTTT.

The CDR3 sequence: CASSLVVSRYNEQFF. The DNA for the CDR3 is TGCGCCAGCAGCTTGGTGGTTTCGCGGTACAATGAGCAGTTCTTC. This chain connects TRBV5-1 to TRBJ2-1; D unclear. V lost 0 bases to trimming and J lost 4 bases, with 11 bases between them. CDR1 SGHRS and CDR2 YFSETQ come from the germline V gene. The CDR3 runs to 15 residues.

J is TRBJ2-7 and V is TRBV30, with 7 bases that match TRBD1. Per the germline V gene, CDR1 is GTSNPN and CDR2 is SVGIG (reference sequence). Losses at the gene ends were 0 bases for V and 0 bases for J; bases not matched to a gene: 2. The CDR3 runs 14 residues. The CDR3 nucleotides are TGTGCCTGGAGTGTGGGGGACAGCTCCTACGAGCAGTACTTC. It translates to CAWSVGDSSYEQYF.